The present T cell receptor (beta chain) was sequenced within a study of cytomegalovirus exposure and HLA in healthy donors. The wider study: Counted in an early data release were 75 million to 85 million unique TCRs from HLA-typed donors. Researchers found that under 90% of under 450 genotyped donors fell within the Caucasian-associated ancestry cluster.

PCR was performed using 60 Vbeta and 13 Jbeta primers. The protocol was immunoSEQ multiplex PCR, while the TCRdb copy is restricted to in-frame clones and leaves out a portion. The sample has around 190,000 clones; around 75% are singletons. Germline V gene sequence: CDR1 SGDLS, CDR2 YYNGEE. Trimming took off 1 base at V and 6 bases at J, with 15 bases between the two ends. The CDR3 is made up of 15 amino acids. The clonotype originates from a female donor in good health and CMV-seronegative. This chain joins TRBV9 and TRBJ2-3; D possibly corresponds to TRBD2 (6 bases). Specimen: PBMCs. CDR3 bases: TGTGCCAGCAGCGTAATTTTGGAGGGAATGGATACGCAGTATTTT. Amino acid sequence: CASSVILEGMDTQYF. Full variable domain (rest looked up from reference TRBV9 and TRBJ2-3): DSGVTQTPKHLITATGQRVTLRCSPRSGDLSVYWYQQSLDQGLQFLIQYYNGEERAKGNILERFSAQQFPDLHSELNLSSLELGDSALYFCASSVILEGMDTQYFGPGTRLTVL.